This is a list of T cell receptor beta chains from one sample in a study of blood T cell repertoires in COVID-19. Some clones are missing from TCRdb's copy, which holds only in-frame ones; the method was immunoSEQ multiplex PCR. The repertoire has 150,000 to 200,000 clones, about 78% of them found once; the top ten carry more than 6.5%. The source material was peripheral blood. The receptors here all came from a woman aged 45-65 years with active or convalescent COVID-19. The CDR3 runs from the conserved cysteine through the conserved F or W. The order of the fields is V gene, J gene, D gene, clone size, CDR3 protein, CDR3 DNA. The D gene is left open where the match is weak. Clone size is stated in some rows and not others, as once, few, many or a class when expanded.

v_call: TRBV19; j_call: TRBJ1-1; d_call: TRBD1; clone_size: .; cdr3_aa: CASSISGGRDTEAFF; cdr3_nt: TGTGCCAGTAGTATATCAGGGGGCAGGGACACTGAAGCTTTCTTT
v_call: TRBV4-2; j_call: TRBJ2-3; d_call: .; clone_size: .; cdr3_aa: CASSSGGGATDTQYF; cdr3_nt: TGTGCCAGCAGCTCAGGTGGCGGGGCCACAGATACGCAGTATTTT
v_call: TRBV28; j_call: TRBJ2-1; d_call: TRBD2; clone_size: .; cdr3_aa: CASSLAGGPKYEQFF; cdr3_nt: TGTGCCAGCAGTTTAGCGGGAGGGCCTAAATATGAGCAGTTCTTC
v_call: TRBV6-5; j_call: TRBJ2-1; d_call: TRBD2; clone_size: .; cdr3_aa: CASSSIAGGPMPFF; cdr3_nt: TGTGCCAGCAGTTCAATAGCGGGAGGGCCGATGCCGTTCTTC
v_call: TRBV28; j_call: TRBJ1-1; d_call: .; clone_size: once; cdr3_aa: CASSPQRSGFAEAFF; cdr3_nt: TGTGCCAGCAGTCCGCAGAGGTCAGGGTTCGCTGAAGCTTTCTTT
v_call: TRBV7-3; j_call: TRBJ2-1; d_call: .; clone_size: .; cdr3_aa: CASSLREYNEQFF; cdr3_nt: TGTGCCAGCAGCTTACGGGAGTACAATGAGCAGTTCTTC
v_call: TRBV29-1; j_call: TRBJ1-1; d_call: .; clone_size: .; cdr3_aa: CSVQPGQGLEAFF; cdr3_nt: TGCAGCGTTCAACCAGGCCAGGGTCTGGAAGCTTTCTTT
v_call: TRBV2; j_call: TRBJ2-3; d_call: TRBD1; clone_size: .; cdr3_aa: CASTLTGAYTDTQYF; cdr3_nt: TGTGCCAGCACCCTGACAGGGGCCTACACAGATACGCAGTATTTT
v_call: TRBV25-1; j_call: TRBJ1-2; d_call: TRBD1; clone_size: .; cdr3_aa: CASSESGAGGSGYTF; cdr3_nt: TGTGCCAGCAGTGAATCCGGCGCAGGGGGCAGTGGCTACACCTTC
v_call: TRBV30; j_call: TRBJ1-1; d_call: .; clone_size: .; cdr3_aa: CAWSVQVNTEAFF; cdr3_nt: TGTGCCTGGAGTGTACAAGTGAACACTGAAGCTTTCTTT
v_call: TRBV7-9; j_call: TRBJ2-3; d_call: TRBD2; clone_size: .; cdr3_aa: CASSLAGGFPDF; cdr3_nt: TGTGCCAGCAGTCTAGCGGGAGGCTTCCCCGATTTT
v_call: TRBV10-3; j_call: TRBJ1-1; d_call: TRBD1; clone_size: .; cdr3_aa: CAIRPGTGVEAFF; cdr3_nt: TGTGCCATCAGGCCCGGGACAGGCGTTGAAGCTTTCTTT
v_call: TRBV28; j_call: TRBJ1-4; d_call: .; clone_size: .; cdr3_aa: CASGRPGANEKLFF; cdr3_nt: TGTGCCAGCGGGAGACCTGGGGCTAATGAAAAACTGTTTTTT
v_call: TRBV18; j_call: TRBJ1-3; d_call: TRBD1; clone_size: .; cdr3_aa: CASSQEAGQFDNTIYF; cdr3_nt: TGTGCCAGCTCACAGGAGGCGGGACAGTTCGACAACACCATATATTTT
v_call: TRBV3-1/TRBV3-2; j_call: TRBJ2-7; d_call: .; clone_size: .; cdr3_aa: CASSPLGAQGSSYEQYF; cdr3_nt: TGTGCCAGCAGCCCTCTCGGGGCCCAGGGGTCCTCCTACGAGCAGTACTTC
v_call: TRBV5-6; j_call: TRBJ2-3; d_call: .; clone_size: once; cdr3_aa: CASSLVGGDTDTQYF; cdr3_nt: TGTGCCAGCAGCTTGGTCGGCGGAGACACAGATACGCAGTATTTT
v_call: TRBV6-1; j_call: TRBJ2-7; d_call: .; clone_size: few; cdr3_aa: CASSENQGGGSYEQYF; cdr3_nt: TGTGCCAGCAGTGAAAACCAGGGAGGGGGCTCCTACGAGCAGTACTTC
v_call: TRBV4-1; j_call: TRBJ2-7; d_call: TRBD1; clone_size: .; cdr3_aa: CASSHATGGKGYEQYF; cdr3_nt: TGCGCCAGCAGCCATGCGACAGGGGGGAAGGGCTACGAGCAGTACTTC
v_call: TRBV7-8; j_call: TRBJ2-7; d_call: .; clone_size: .; cdr3_aa: CASSLAAVSTGTLYEQYF; cdr3_nt: TGTGCCAGCAGCTTAGCGGCCGTAAGTACAGGTACACTCTACGAGCAGTACTTC
v_call: TRBV5-4; j_call: TRBJ2-5; d_call: TRBD1; clone_size: .; cdr3_aa: CASSVDRAQETQYF; cdr3_nt: TGTGCCAGCAGCGTGGACAGGGCCCAAGAGACCCAGTACTTC
v_call: TRBV2; j_call: TRBJ2-5; d_call: TRBD2; clone_size: .; cdr3_aa: CASSEPTSGGGVGQETQYF; cdr3_nt: TGTGCCAGCAGTGAACCTACTAGCGGGGGGGGCGTAGGACAAGAGACCCAGTACTTC
v_call: TRBV7-9; j_call: TRBJ1-2; d_call: .; clone_size: .; cdr3_aa: CASSLGTSEHGYTF; cdr3_nt: TGTGCCAGCAGCCTAGGGACATCAGAACATGGCTACACCTTC
v_call: TRBV7-2; j_call: TRBJ2-5; d_call: TRBD2; clone_size: .; cdr3_aa: CASREGGRETQYF; cdr3_nt: TGTGCCAGCAGGGAGGGCGGGAGAGAGACCCAGTACTTC
v_call: TRBV4-3; j_call: TRBJ2-1; d_call: TRBD2; clone_size: once; cdr3_aa: CASSPGLAGVNEQFF; cdr3_nt: TGCGCCAGCAGCCCGGGACTAGCGGGAGTCAATGAGCAGTTCTTC
v_call: TRBV6-2/TRBV6-3; j_call: TRBJ2-7; d_call: .; clone_size: .; cdr3_aa: CASSGQSYEQYF; cdr3_nt: TGTGCCAGCAGTGGACAGTCCTACGAGCAGTACTTC
v_call: TRBV7-9; j_call: TRBJ1-1; d_call: .; clone_size: .; cdr3_aa: CASSFEGGNTEAFF; cdr3_nt: TGTGCCAGCAGCTTCGAAGGGGGGAACACTGAAGCTTTCTTT
v_call: TRBV5-6; j_call: TRBJ1-1; d_call: .; clone_size: .; cdr3_aa: CASSWRGNTEAFF; cdr3_nt: TGTGCCAGCAGCTGGAGGGGGAACACTGAAGCTTTCTTT
v_call: TRBV7-2; j_call: TRBJ2-7; d_call: TRBD1; clone_size: .; cdr3_aa: CASSLRAQGAYEQYF; cdr3_nt: TGTGCCAGCAGCCTTAGAGCGCAGGGGGCCTACGAGCAGTACTTC
v_call: TRBV28; j_call: TRBJ1-2; d_call: TRBD1; clone_size: .; cdr3_aa: CAGSLWGTGAANYGYTF; cdr3_nt: TGTGCCGGCAGTTTATGGGGGACAGGGGCGGCGAACTATGGCTACACCTTC
v_call: TRBV25-1; j_call: TRBJ2-5; d_call: .; clone_size: .; cdr3_aa: CASSEAGTQETQYF; cdr3_nt: TGTGCCAGCAGTGAGGCAGGGACACAAGAGACCCAGTACTTC
v_call: TRBV29-1; j_call: TRBJ1-5; d_call: .; clone_size: .; cdr3_aa: CSVVSGYNQPQHF; cdr3_nt: TGCAGCGTTGTATCGGGTTACAATCAGCCCCAGCATTTT
v_call: TRBV9; j_call: TRBJ2-3; d_call: .; clone_size: .; cdr3_aa: CASSARGTSTDTQYF; cdr3_nt: TGTGCCAGCAGCGCCCGCGGGACTAGCACAGATACGCAGTATTTT
v_call: TRBV7-3; j_call: TRBJ2-6; d_call: TRBD1; clone_size: medium-sized; cdr3_aa: CATPDRDSGANVLTF; cdr3_nt: TGTGCCACTCCTGACAGGGACTCTGGGGCCAACGTCCTGACTTTC